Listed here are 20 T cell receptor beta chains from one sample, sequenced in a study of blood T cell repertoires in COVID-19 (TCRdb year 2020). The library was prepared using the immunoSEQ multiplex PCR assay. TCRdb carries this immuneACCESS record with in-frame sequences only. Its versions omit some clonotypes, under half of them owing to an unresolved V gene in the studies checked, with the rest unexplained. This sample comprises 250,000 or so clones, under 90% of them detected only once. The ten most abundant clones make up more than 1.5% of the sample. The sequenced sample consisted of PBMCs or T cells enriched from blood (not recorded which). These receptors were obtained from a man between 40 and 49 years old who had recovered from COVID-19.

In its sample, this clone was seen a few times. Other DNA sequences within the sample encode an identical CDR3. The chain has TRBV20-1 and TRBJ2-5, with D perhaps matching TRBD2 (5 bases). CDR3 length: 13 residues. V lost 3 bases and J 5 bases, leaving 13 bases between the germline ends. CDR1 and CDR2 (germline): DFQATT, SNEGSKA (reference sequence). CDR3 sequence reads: CSASPLARETQYF. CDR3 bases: TGCAGTGCTAGTCCCCTAGCCCGGGAGACCCAGTACTTC.

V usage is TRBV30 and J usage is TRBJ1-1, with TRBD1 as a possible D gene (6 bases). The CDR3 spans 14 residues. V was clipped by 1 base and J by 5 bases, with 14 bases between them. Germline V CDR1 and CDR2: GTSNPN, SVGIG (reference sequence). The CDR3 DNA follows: TGTGCCTGGAGTGGTACAGGGCGGATGACTGAAGCTTTCTTT. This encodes CAWSGTGRMTEAFF.

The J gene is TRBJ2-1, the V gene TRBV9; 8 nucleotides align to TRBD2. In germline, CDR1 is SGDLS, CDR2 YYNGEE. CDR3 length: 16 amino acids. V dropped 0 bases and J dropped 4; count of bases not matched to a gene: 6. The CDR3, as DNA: TGTGCCAGCAGCGTAGATAATGCGGGGGGATACAATGAGCAGTTCTTC. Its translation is CASSVDNAGGYNEQFF.

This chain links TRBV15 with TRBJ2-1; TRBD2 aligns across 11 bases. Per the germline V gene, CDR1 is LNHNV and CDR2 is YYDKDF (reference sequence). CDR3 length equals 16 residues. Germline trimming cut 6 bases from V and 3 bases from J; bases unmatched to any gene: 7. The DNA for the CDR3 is TGTGCCACCAGTACTAGCGGGGGTTCCTTCTACAATGAGCAGTTCTTC. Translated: CATSTSGGSFYNEQFF.

DNA of the CDR3: TGTGCCAGCAGTCGCACAACAGGGAAGAGAGAGACCCAGTACTTC. It translates to CASSRTTGKRETQYF. This chain joins TRBV6-2 or TRBV6-3 and TRBJ2-5; D possibly corresponds to TRBD1 (6 bases). This CDR3 is built from 15 residues. Per germline, CDR1 MNHEY and CDR2 SVGEGT. Trimming shortened V by 5 bases and J by 4 bases, and 17 bases separated the two germline ends.

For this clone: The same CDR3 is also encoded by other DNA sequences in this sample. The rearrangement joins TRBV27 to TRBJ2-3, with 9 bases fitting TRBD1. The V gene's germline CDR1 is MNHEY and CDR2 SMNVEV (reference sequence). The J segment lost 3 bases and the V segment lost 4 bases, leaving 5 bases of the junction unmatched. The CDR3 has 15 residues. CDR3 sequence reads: CASSSPGQGTDTQYF. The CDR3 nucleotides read TGTGCCAGCAGTTCGCCAGGACAGGGGACAGATACGCAGTATTTT.

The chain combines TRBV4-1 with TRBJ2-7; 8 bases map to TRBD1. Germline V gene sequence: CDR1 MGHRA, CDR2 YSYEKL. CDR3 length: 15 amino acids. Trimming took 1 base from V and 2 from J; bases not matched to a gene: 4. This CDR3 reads CASSQVTGGTYEQYF. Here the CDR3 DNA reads TGCGCCAGCAGCCAAGTAACAGGGGGGACCTACGAGCAGTACTTC.

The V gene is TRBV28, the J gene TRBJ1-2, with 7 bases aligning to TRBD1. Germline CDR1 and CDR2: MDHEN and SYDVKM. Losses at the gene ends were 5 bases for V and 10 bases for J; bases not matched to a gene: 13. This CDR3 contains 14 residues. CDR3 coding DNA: TGTGCCAGCAGTATTACCGGACAGGCTAGAGCCTACACCTTC. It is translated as CASSITGQARAYTF.

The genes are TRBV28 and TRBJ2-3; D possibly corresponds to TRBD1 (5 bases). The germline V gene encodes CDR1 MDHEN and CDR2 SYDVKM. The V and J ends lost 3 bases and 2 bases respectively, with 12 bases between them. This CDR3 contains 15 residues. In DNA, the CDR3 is TGTGCCAGCAGTTTTCCAGGTGGGGCCACAGATACGCAGTATTTT. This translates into CASSFPGGATDTQYF.

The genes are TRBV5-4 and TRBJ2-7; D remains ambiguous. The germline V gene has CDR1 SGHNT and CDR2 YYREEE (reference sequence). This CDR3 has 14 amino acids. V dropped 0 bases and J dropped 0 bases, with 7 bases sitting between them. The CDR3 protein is CASSLDSYSYEQYF. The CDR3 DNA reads TGTGCCAGCAGCTTGGACAGCTACTCCTACGAGCAGTACTTC.

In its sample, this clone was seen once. CDR3 loop: CASSFFSGLAGGGEQYF. The CDR3 DNA sequence: TGCGCCAGCAGCTTCTTCTCCGGACTAGCGGGAGGAGGAGAGCAGTACTTC. The rearrangement links TRBV5-1 to TRBJ2-7, with TRBD2 matching over 14 bases. Trimming took 2 bases from V and 7 from J; bases not matched to a gene: 11. Per germline, CDR1 SGHRS and CDR2 YFSETQ. The CDR3 is made up of 17 amino acids. Together with reference TRBV5-1 and TRBJ2-7, the CDR3 gives the full variable domain: KAGVTQTPRYLIKTRGQQVTLSCSPISGHRSVSWYQQTPGQGLQFLFEYFSETQRNKGNFPGRFSGRQFSNSRSEMNVSTLELGDSALYLCASSFFSGLAGGGEQYFGPGTRLTVT.

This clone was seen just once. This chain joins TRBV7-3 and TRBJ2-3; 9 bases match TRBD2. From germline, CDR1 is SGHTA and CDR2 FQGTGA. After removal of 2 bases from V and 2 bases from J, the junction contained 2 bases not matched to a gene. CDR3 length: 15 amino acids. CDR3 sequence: CASSLASGDTDTQYF. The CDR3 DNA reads TGTGCCAGCAGCTTAGCTAGCGGGGACACAGATACGCAGTATTTT.

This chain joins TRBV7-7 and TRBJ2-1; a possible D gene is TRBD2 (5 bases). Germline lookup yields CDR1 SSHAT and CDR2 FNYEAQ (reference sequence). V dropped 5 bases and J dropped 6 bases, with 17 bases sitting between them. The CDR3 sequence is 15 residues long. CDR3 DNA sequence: TGTGCCAGCAGCGTCACGGGCGGAGGCCCCAATGAGCAGTTCTTC. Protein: CASSVTGGGPNEQFF.

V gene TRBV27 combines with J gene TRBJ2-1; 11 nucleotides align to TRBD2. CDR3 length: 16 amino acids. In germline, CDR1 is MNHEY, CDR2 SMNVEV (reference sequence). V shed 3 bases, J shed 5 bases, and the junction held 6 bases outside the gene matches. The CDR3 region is CASSLSSGRMDNEQFF. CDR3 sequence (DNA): TGTGCCAGCAGTTTGTCTAGCGGGAGGATGGACAATGAGCAGTTCTTC.

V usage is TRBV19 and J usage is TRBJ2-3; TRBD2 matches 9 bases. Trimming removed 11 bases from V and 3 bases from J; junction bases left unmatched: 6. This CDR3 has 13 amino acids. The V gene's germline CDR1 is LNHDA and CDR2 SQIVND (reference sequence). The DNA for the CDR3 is TGTGCCTCCTTAGCGGGGGCTACAGATACGCAGTATTTT. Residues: CASLAGATDTQYF.

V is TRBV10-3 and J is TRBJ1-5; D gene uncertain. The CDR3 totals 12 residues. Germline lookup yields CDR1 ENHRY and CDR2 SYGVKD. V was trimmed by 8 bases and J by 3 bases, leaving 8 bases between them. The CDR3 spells CAIRGYNQPQHF. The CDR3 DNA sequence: TGTGCCATCCGGGGTTACAATCAGCCCCAGCATTTT.

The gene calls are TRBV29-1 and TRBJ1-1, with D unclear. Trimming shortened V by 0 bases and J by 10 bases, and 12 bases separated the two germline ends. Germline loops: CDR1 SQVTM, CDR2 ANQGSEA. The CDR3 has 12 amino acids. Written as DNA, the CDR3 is TGCAGCGTTGAAGAGCAGGTAGAAGGAGCTTTCTTT. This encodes CSVEEQVEGAFF.

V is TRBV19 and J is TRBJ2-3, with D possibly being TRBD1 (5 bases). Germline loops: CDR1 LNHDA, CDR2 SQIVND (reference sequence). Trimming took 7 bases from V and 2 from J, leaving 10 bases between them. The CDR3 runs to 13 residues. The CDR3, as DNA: TGTGCCAGTACCTTCAGGGCCACAGATACGCAGTATTTT. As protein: CASTFRATDTQYF.

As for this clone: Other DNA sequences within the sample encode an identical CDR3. This CDR3 is CASSSNSPLHF. Here the CDR3 DNA reads TGTGCCAGCAGCTCAAATTCACCCCTCCACTTT. The chain employs TRBV7-9 and TRBJ1-6; D unresolved. Germline lookup yields CDR1 SEHNR and CDR2 FQNEAQ (reference sequence). V lost 4 bases and J lost 7, with 2 bases in between. This CDR3 has 11 residues. The complete variable domain, with remaining parts taken from reference TRBV7-9 and TRBJ1-6, reads DTGVSQNPRHKITKRGQNVTFRCDPISEHNRLYWYRQTLGQGPEFLTYFQNEAQLEKSRLLSDRFSAERPKGSFSTLEIQRTEQGDSAMYLCASSSNSPLHFGNGTRLTVT.

CDR3 protein: CASQGALDNEQFF. Written as DNA, the CDR3 is TGTGCCAGCCAGGGCGCCCTCGACAATGAGCAGTTCTTC. The V gene is TRBV5-4, the J gene TRBJ2-1; D might be TRBD1 (5 bases). From germline, CDR1 is SGHNT and CDR2 YYREEE (reference sequence). This CDR3 is 13 amino acids long. Trimming cost V 7 bases and J 5 bases, with 13 bases left between them. Complete variable domain (other parts from reference TRBV5-4 and TRBJ2-1): ETGVTQSPTHLIKTRGQQVTLRCSSQSGHNTVSWYQQALGQGPQFIFQYYREEENGRGNFPPRFSGLQFPNYSSELNVNALELDDSALYLCASQGALDNEQFFGPGTRLTVL.